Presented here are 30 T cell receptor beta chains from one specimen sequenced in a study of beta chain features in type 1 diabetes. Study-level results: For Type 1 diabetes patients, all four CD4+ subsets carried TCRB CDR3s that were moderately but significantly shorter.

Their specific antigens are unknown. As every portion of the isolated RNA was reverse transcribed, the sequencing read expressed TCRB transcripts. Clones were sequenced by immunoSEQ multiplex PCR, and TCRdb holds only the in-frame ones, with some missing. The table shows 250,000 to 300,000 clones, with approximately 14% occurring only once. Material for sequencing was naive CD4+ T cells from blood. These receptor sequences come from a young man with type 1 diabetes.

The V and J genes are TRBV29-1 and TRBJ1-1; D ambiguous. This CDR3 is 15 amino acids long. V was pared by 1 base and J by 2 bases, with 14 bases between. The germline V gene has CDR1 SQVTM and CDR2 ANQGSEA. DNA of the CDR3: TGCAGCGTTGAAGGGGAGATGGGGATCAACACTGAAGCTTTCTTT. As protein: CSVEGEMGINTEAFF.

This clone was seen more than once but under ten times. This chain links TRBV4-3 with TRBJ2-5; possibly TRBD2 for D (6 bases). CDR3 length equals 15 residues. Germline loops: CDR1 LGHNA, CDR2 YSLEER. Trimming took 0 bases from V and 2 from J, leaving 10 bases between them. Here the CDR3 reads CASSQDWREQETQYF. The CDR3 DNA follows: TGCGCCAGCAGCCAAGATTGGAGGGAACAAGAGACCCAGTACTTC.

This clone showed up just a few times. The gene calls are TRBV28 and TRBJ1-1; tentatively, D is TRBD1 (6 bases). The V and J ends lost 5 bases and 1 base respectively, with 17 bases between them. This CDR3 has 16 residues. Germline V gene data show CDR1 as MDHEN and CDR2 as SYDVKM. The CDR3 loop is CASSPSYGDKNTEAFF. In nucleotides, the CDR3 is TGTGCCAGCAGTCCCTCTTACGGGGACAAGAACACTGAAGCTTTCTTT. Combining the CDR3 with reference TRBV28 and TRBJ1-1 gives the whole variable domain DVKVTQSSRYLVKRTGEKVFLECVQDMDHENMFWYRQDPGLGLRLIYFSYDVKMKEKGDIPEGYSVSREKKERFSLILESASTNQTSMYLCASSPSYGDKNTEAFFGQGTRLTVV.

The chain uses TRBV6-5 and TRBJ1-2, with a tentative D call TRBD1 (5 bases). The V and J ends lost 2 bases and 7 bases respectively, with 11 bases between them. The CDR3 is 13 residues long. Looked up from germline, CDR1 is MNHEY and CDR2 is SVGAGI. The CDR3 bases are TGTGCCAGCAGTTACGGGGGGTTGGGTGGCTACACCTTC. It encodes CASSYGGLGGYTF.

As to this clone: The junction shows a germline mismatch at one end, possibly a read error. The CDR3 protein is CATSPRERGLINF. The CDR3 DNA sequence: TGTGCCACCAGCCCTAGAGAGCGAGGACTGATAAACTTC. This chain connects TRBV15 to TRBJ2-7; possible D gene TRBD2, 5 bases. Germline CDR1 LNHNV, CDR2 YYDKDF (reference sequence). The CDR3 sequence is 13 residues long.

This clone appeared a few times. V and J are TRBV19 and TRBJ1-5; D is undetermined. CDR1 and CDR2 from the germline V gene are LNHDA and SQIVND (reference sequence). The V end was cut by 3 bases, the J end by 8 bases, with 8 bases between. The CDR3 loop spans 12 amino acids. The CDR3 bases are TGTGCCAGTAGTATTCGCGGGGAGCCCCAGCATTTT. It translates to CASSIRGEPQHF.

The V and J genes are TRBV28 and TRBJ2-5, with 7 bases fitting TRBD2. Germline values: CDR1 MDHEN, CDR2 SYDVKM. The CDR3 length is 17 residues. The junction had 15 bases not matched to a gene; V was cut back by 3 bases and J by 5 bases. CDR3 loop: CASSFTSRGSRWETQYF. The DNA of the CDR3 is TGTGCCAGCAGTTTCACGTCTCGCGGGAGCCGATGGGAGACCCAGTACTTC.

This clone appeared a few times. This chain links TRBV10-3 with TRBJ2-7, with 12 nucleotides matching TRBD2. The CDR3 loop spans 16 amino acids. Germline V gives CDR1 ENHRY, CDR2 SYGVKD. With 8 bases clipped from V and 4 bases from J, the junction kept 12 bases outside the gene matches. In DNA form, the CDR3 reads TGTGCCATCGGTCAAGGGGTGACTAGCGGGAGTTACGAGCAGTACTTC. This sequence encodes CAIGQGVTSGSYEQYF.

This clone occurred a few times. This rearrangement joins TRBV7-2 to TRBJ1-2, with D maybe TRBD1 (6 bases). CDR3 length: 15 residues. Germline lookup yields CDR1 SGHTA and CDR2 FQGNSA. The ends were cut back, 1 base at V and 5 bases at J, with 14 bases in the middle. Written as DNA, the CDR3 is TGTGCCAGCAGCTTAGGGACAGTAGATGTGTATGGCTACACCTTC. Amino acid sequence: CASSLGTVDVYGYTF.

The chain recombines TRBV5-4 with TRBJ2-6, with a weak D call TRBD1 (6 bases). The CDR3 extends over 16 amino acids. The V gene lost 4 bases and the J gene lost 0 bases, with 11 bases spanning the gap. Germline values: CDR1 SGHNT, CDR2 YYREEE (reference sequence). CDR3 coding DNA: TGTGCCAGCAGCGCCACAGGGAGCTCTGGGGCCAACGTCCTGACTTTC. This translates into CASSATGSSGANVLTF. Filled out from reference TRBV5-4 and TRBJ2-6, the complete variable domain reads ETGVTQSPTHLIKTRGQQVTLRCSSQSGHNTVSWYQQALGQGPQFIFQYYREEENGRGNFPPRFSGLQFPNYSSELNVNALELDDSALYLCASSATGSSGANVLTFGAGSRLTVL.

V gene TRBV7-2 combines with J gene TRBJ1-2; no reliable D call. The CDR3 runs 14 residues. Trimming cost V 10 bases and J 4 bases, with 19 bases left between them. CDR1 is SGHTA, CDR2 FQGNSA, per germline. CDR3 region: CATATAGLSYGYTF. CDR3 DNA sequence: TGTGCCACCGCCACGGCAGGACTCTCCTATGGCTACACCTTC.

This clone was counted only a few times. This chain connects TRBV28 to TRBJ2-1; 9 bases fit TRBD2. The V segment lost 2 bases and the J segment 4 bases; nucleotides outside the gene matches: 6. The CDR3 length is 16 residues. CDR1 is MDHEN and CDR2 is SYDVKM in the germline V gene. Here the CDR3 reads CASSLAGGPRYNEQFF. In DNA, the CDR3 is TGTGCCAGCAGTTTAGCGGGAGGGCCTAGGTACAATGAGCAGTTCTTC. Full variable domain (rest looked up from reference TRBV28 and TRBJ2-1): DVKVTQSSRYLVKRTGEKVFLECVQDMDHENMFWYRQDPGLGLRLIYFSYDVKMKEKGDIPEGYSVSREKKERFSLILESASTNQTSMYLCASSLAGGPRYNEQFFGPGTRLTVL.

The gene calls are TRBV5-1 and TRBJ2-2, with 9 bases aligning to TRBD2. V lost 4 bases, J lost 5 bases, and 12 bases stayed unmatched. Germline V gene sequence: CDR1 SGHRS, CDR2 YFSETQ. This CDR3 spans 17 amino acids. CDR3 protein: CASSRTGGRARTGELFF. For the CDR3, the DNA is TGCGCCAGCAGCCGGACCGGCGGGAGGGCCCGGACCGGGGAGCTGTTTTTT.

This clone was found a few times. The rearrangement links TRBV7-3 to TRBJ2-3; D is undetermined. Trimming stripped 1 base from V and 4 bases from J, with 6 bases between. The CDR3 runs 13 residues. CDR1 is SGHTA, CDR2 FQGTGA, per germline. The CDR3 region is CASSLRAADTQYF. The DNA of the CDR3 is TGTGCCAGCAGCTTAAGGGCCGCAGATACGCAGTATTTT.

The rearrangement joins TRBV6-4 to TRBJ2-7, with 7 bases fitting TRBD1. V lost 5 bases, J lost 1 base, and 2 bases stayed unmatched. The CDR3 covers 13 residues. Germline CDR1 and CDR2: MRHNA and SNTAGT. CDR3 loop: CASSPGQSYEQYF. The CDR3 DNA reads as TGTGCCAGCAGTCCGGGACAGTCCTACGAGCAGTACTTC.

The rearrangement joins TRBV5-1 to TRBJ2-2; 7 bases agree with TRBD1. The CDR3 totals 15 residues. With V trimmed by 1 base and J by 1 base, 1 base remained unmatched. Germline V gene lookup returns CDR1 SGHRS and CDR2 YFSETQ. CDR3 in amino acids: CASSLQGVNTGELFF. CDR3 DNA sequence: TGCGCCAGCAGCTTGCAGGGGGTGAACACCGGGGAGCTGTTTTTT.

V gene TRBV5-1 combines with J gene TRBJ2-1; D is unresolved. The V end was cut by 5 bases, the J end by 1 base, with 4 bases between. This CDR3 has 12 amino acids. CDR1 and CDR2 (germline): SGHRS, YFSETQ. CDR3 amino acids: CASSMSYNEQFF. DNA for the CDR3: TGCGCCAGCAGTATGTCCTACAATGAGCAGTTCTTC.

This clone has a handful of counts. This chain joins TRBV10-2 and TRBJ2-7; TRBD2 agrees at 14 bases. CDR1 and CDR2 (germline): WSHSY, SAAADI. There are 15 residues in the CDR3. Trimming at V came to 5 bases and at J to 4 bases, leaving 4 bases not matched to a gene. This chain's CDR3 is CASSTGTSGSYEQYF. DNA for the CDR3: TGCGCCAGCAGTACCGGGACTAGCGGGAGTTACGAGCAGTACTTC.

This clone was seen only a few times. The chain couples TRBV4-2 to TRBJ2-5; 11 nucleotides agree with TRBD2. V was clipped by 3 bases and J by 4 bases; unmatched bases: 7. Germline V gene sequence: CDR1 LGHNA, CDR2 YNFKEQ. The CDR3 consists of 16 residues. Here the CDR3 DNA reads TGTGCCAGCAGCCAGACTGGTAGCGGGAGGGGAGAGACCCAGTACTTC. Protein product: CASSQTGSGRGETQYF.

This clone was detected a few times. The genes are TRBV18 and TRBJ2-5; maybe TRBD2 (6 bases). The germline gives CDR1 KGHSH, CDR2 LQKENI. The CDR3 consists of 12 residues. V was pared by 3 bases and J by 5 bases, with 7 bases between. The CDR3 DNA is TGTGCCAGCTCACCGGGGAGGGAGACCCAGTACTTC. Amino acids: CASSPGRETQYF.

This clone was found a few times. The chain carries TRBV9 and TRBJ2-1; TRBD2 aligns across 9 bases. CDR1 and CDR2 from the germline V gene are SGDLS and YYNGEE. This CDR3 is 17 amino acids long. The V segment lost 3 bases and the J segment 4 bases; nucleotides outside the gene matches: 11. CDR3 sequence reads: CASSGRGSGSRYNEQFF. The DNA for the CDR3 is TGTGCCAGCAGCGGCCGGGGTAGCGGGAGCCGTTACAATGAGCAGTTCTTC.

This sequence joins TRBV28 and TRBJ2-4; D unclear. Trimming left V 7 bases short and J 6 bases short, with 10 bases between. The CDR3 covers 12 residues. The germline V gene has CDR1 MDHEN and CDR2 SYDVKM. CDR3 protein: CASNSYLNIQYF. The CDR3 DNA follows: TGTGCCAGCAACAGTTATCTAAACATTCAGTACTTC.

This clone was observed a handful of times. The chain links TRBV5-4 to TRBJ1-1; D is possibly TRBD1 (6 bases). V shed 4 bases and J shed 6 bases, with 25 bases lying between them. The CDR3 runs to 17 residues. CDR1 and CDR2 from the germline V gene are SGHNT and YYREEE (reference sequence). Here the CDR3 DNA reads TGTGCCAGCAGCACCGCAAGGGGGTTCCAGGGGATTTCTGAAGCTTTCTTT. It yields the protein CASSTARGFQGISEAFF.

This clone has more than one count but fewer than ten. In DNA, the CDR3 is TGTGCCAGCAGTCCCATAGGCAGCGGGAGCAACAATGAGCAGTTCTTC. The encoded protein is CASSPIGSGSNNEQFF. J is TRBJ2-1 and V is TRBV27; TRBD2 matches at 8 bases. Germline V gives CDR1 MNHEY, CDR2 SMNVEV (reference sequence). The CDR3 is 16 residues long. The V segment lost 5 bases and the J segment 5 bases; nucleotides outside the gene matches: 11.

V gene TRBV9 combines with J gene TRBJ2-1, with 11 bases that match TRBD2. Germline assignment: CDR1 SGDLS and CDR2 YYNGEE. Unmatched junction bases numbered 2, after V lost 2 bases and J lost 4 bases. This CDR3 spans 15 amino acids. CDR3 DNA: TGTGCCAGCAGCGTCACTAGCGGGAGATACAATGAGCAGTTCTTC. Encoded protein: CASSVTSGRYNEQFF.

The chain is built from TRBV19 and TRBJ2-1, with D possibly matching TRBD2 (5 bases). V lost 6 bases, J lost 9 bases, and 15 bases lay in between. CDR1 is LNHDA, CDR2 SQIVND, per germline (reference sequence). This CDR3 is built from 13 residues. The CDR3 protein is CASSRGWAGEQFF. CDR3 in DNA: TGTGCCAGTAGCCGGGGATGGGCTGGTGAGCAGTTCTTC. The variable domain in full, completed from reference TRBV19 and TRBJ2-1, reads DGGITQSPKYLFRKEGQNVTLSCEQNLNHDAMYWYRQDPGQGLRLIYYSQIVNDFQKGDIAEGYSVSREKKESFPLTVTSAQKNPTAFYLCASSRGWAGEQFFGPGTRLTVL.

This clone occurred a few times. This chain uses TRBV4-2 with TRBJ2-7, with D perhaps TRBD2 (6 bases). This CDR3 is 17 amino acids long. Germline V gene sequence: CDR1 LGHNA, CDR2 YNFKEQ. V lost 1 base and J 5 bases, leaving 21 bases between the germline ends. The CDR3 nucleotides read TGTGCCAGCAGCCAAGGAGGACTATCTAGGATGGGCAACGAGCAGTACTTC. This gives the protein CASSQGGLSRMGNEQYF.

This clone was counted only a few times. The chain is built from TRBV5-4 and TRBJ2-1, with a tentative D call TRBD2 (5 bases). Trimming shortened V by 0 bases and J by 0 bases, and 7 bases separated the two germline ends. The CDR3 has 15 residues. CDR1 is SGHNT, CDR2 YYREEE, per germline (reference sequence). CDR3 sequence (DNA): TGTGCCAGCAGCTTGGACGGGAACTCCTACAATGAGCAGTTCTTC. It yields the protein CASSLDGNSYNEQFF.

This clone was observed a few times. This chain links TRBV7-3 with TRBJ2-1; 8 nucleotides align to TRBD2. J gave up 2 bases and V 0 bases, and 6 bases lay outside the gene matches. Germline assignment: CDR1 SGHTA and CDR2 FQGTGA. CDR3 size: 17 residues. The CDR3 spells CASSLTSGSGTYNEQFF. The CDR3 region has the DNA TGTGCCAGCAGCTTAACAAGCGGGAGTGGGACCTACAATGAGCAGTTCTTC.

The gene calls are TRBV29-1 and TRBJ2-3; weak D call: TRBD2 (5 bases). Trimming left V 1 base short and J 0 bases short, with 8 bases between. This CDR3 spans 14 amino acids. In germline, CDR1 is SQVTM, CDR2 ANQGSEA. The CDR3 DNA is TGCAGCGTTGAAGGACTAATTAGCACAGATACGCAGTATTTT. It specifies CSVEGLISTDTQYF.